This T cell receptor (beta chain) derives from a study of shared clonotypes between healthy human individuals. Only in-frame clones appear in the TCRdb table, and some are missing; sequencing was by immunoSEQ multiplex PCR. Among about 2 million clones listed, roughly 95% were seen once. CDR3 length: 13 residues. V lost 4 bases to trimming and J lost 3 bases, with 11 bases between them. Germline CDR1 is SGHDT and CDR2 is YYEEEE. Naive-designated CD8 cells lacked CD45RO, were positively enriched for CCR7, and omitted terminally differentiated effector memory CD45RA+ cells. The chain uses TRBV5-6 and TRBJ2-7; D remains unclear. Sequenced: naive CD8+ T cells sorted from blood. The TCR originated in a man in his late teens or twenties in good health. The CDR3 sequence is CASSLTRDYEQYF. DNA of the CDR3: TGTGCCAGCAGCCTGACCAGAGACTACGAGCAGTACTTC.